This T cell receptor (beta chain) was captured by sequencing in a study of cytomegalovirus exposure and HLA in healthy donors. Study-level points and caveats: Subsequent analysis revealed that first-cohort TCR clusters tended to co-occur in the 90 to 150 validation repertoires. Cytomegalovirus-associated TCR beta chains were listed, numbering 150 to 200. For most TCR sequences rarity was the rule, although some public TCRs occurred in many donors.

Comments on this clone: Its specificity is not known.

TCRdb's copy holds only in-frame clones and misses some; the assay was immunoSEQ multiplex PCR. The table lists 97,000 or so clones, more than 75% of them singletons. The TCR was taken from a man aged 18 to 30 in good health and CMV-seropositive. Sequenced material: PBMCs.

The CDR3 region is CASSLGQGAVNEQFF. In nucleotides, the CDR3 is TGTGCCAGCAGCCTGGGACAGGGGGCTGTGAATGAGCAGTTCTTC. This sequence joins TRBV7-3 and TRBJ2-1; TRBD1 matches 12 bases. Germline values: CDR1 SGHTA, CDR2 FQGTGA. The CDR3 loop spans 15 amino acids. V lost 5 bases to trimming and J lost 7 bases; unmatched junction nucleotides: 6.